This T cell receptor (beta chain) appears in the sequencing data of a study of lymphopenia after photon versus proton radiotherapy. The table lists this clone with a count of one. Its specificity is not known. Study findings and constraints: In patients who died, overall survival fell as post-nadir TCR diversity dropped more. Relative stability marked proton patients; photon patients lost diversity and naive cells. After the lymphocyte nadir, photon-treated repertoires showed oligoclonal expansion, especially of CD8+ Temra cells. Authors raise, but do not show, better survival with proton therapy.

TCRdb keeps only in-frame clones here, not all; method: immunoSEQ multiplex PCR. The sample consists of 29,000 or so clones, roughly 86% of them appearing once. There are 13 residues in the CDR3. Germline V gives CDR1 SGDLS, CDR2 YYNGEE. The V gene lost 2 bases and the J gene lost 5 bases, with 8 bases spanning the gap. This TCR was sampled from a woman aged 55-69 years with cholangiocarcinoma. Some clones in this sample may be carry-over from other donors' samples. Sequences were derived from peripheral blood, sampled from a patient treated with proton-based radiotherapy. The rearrangement links TRBV9 to TRBJ2-1, with D possibly matching TRBD1 (6 bases). The CDR3 sequence is CASSVTGNNEQFF. The DNA of the CDR3 is TGTGCCAGCAGCGTCACAGGGAACAATGAGCAGTTCTTC. Full variable domain (outside the CDR3, taken from reference TRBV9 and TRBJ2-1): DSGVTQTPKHLITATGQRVTLRCSPRSGDLSVYWYQQSLDQGLQFLIQYYNGEERAKGNILERFSAQQFPDLHSELNLSSLELGDSALYFCASSVTGNNEQFFGPGTRLTVL.